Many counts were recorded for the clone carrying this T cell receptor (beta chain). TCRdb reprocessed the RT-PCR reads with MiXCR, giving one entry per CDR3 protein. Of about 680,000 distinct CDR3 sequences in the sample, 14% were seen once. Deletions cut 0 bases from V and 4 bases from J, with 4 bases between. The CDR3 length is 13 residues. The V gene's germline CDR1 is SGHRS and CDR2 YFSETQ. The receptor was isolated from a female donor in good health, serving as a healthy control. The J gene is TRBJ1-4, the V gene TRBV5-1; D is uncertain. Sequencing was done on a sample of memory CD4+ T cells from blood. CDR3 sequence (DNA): TGCGCCAGCAGCTTGGAGGGTAATGAAAAACTGTTTTTT. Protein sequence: CASSLEGNEKLFF. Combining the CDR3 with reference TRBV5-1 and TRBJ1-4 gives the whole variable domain KAGVTQTPRYLIKTRGQQVTLSCSPISGHRSVSWYQQTPGQGLQFLFEYFSETQRNKGNFPGRFSGRQFSNSRSEMNVSTLELGDSALYLCASSLEGNEKLFFGSGTQLSVL.